The rows below give T cell receptor beta chains drawn from one sample of a study of regulatory T cells in long-lasting Graves disease. MiXCR, run by TCRdb on the multiplex PCR reads, gives a single entry per CDR3 protein. The data contain roughly 450,000 distinct CDR3 sequences, roughly 20% of them singletons. The specimen comprised peripheral blood mononuclear cells (PBMCs), sampled when the disease was refractory, from a patient treated with antithyroid drugs. Every receptor here comes from a female donor with Graves disease. Both conserved end residues are part of each CDR3. A D gene is named only where the DNA matches it firmly. A clone size is listed for some rows: how often the clone was seen (once, few, many), or a class if it is expanded.

j_call | v_call | d_call | clone_size | cdr3_aa | cdr3_nt
TRBJ1-1 | TRBV7-6 | TRBD1 | NA | CASSPMTGATEAFF | TGTGCCAGCAGCCCTATGACAGGGGCCACGGAAGCTTTCTTT
TRBJ1-1 | TRBV12-3/TRBV12-4 | NA | many | CASSRRGVNTEAFF | TGTGCCAGCAGCCGAAGAGGGGTGAACACTGAAGCTTTCTTT
TRBJ2-1 | TRBV28 | NA | NA | CASSYRLGGEQFF | TGTGCCAGCAGTTACCGGTTGGGGGGTGAGCAGTTCTTC
TRBJ2-7 | TRBV20-1 | TRBD2 | many | CSAEAGGFSYEQYF | TGCAGTGCGGAAGCGGGAGGTTTCTCCTACGAGCAGTACTTC
TRBJ2-7 | TRBV28 | NA | many | CASSLTTGEGYEQYF | TGTGCCAGCAGTTTAACGACAGGGGAGGGGTACGAGCAGTACTTC
TRBJ1-3 | TRBV5-5 | NA | NA | CASSDLPGRSSGNTIYF | TGTGCCAGCAGCGACCTTCCGGGACGCAGCTCTGGAAACACCATATATTTT
TRBJ2-7 | TRBV28 | NA | few | CASVRGPDLYEQYF | TGTGCCAGCGTAAGGGGACCGGACCTTTACGAGCAGTACTTC
TRBJ2-5 | TRBV6-1 | TRBD1 | once | CASSKQGSGETQYF | TGTGCCAGCAGTAAACAGGGGAGCGGAGAGACCCAGTACTTC
TRBJ1-1 | TRBV29-1 | NA | many | CSVEGGGKNTEAFF | TGCAGCGTTGAAGGAGGAGGAAAGAACACTGAAGCTTTCTTT
TRBJ2-4 | TRBV5-1 | NA | NA | CASSLSRWESRSKNIQYF | TGCGCCAGCAGCTTGTCGCGTTGGGAATCAAGGTCCAAAAACATTCAGTACTTC
TRBJ2-5 | TRBV7-9 | NA | NA | CASSLDATETQYF | TGTGCCAGCAGCTTAGATGCAACAGAGACCCAGTACTTC
TRBJ1-4 | TRBV6-1 | TRBD1 | many | CASRVTGGGEKLFF | TGTGCCAGCAGGGTGACAGGGGGTGGGGAAAAACTGTTTTTT
TRBJ1-5 | TRBV12-3/TRBV12-4 | NA | many | CASSLSGGDNQPQHF | TGTGCCAGCAGTTTAAGTGGGGGCGACAATCAGCCCCAGCATTTT
TRBJ1-5 | TRBV10-3 | NA | many | CAISEARNQPQHF | TGTGCCATCAGTGAAGCCCGTAATCAGCCCCAGCATTTT
TRBJ2-7 | TRBV28 | TRBD2 | NA | CAGSSDPSGRFEQYF | TGTGCCGGCAGTTCCGACCCTAGCGGGAGGTTCGAGCAGTACTTC
TRBJ1-1 | TRBV27 | NA | many | CASSPEWNTEAFF | TGTGCCAGCAGCCCTGAATGGAACACTGAAGCTTTCTTT
TRBJ1-2 | TRBV30 | TRBD1 | NA | CAWSVSWTGGGGYTF | TGTGCCTGGAGTGTATCCTGGACAGGGGGTGGTGGCTACACCTTC
TRBJ2-5 | TRBV27 | TRBD2 | NA | CASSFLRTGGLSETQYF | TGTGCCAGCAGTTTCCTCCGGACGGGGGGGCTCTCGGAGACCCAGTACTTC
TRBJ2-2 | TRBV24-1 | NA | NA | CATSGVGRSNTGELFF | TGTGCCACCAGTGGAGTGGGTCGCTCGAACACCGGGGAGCTGTTTTTT
TRBJ1-1 | TRBV2 | TRBD1 | many | CASLTGVYSEAFF | TGTGCCAGCCTGACAGGGGTCTATTCTGAAGCTTTCTTT
TRBJ2-7 | TRBV28 | TRBD1 | many | CASSWDRGGRYEQYF | TGTGCCAGCAGTTGGGACAGGGGAGGTAGATACGAGCAGTACTTC
TRBJ2-3 | TRBV5-1 | NA | NA | CASSLVAEPTDTQYF | TGCGCCAGCAGCTTGGTAGCGGAGCCCACAGATACGCAGTATTTT
TRBJ2-1 | TRBV7-9 | TRBD2 | NA | CASTLGAKRETYNEQFF | TGTGCCAGCACTTTAGGTGCCAAGCGGGAGACCTACAATGAGCAGTTCTTC
TRBJ2-7 | TRBV5-1 | TRBD2 | few | CASSLGRGDYEQYF | TGCGCCAGCAGCTTGGGGCGGGGGGACTACGAGCAGTACTTC
TRBJ2-5 | TRBV12-3/TRBV12-4 | NA | many | CASSSGDLGETQYF | TGTGCCAGCAGCTCGGGGGACTTGGGAGAGACCCAGTACTTC
TRBJ2-2 | TRBV29-1 | NA | few | CSVGGTNTGELFF | TGCAGCGTGGGGGGAACGAACACCGGGGAGCTGTTTTTT
TRBJ2-5 | TRBV6-1 | TRBD2 | many | CASRLALWETQYF | TGTGCCAGCAGACTAGCGCTATGGGAGACCCAGTACTTC
TRBJ2-5 | TRBV27 | TRBD1 | NA | CVSSLTGQGDFWETQYF | TGTGTCAGCAGTTTGACAGGGCAGGGGGATTTTTGGGAGACCCAGTACTTC
TRBJ2-5 | TRBV2 | TRBD1 | many | CASSRHRGRGEETQYF | TGTGCCAGCAGTCGCCACAGGGGGCGTGGGGAAGAGACCCAGTACTTC
TRBJ2-1 | TRBV19 | NA | NA | CASSRVSYNEQFF | TGTGCCAGTAGTAGGGTCTCCTACAATGAGCAGTTCTTC
TRBJ2-2 | TRBV5-4 | TRBD2 | NA | CASSLDSGRAGELFF | TGTGCCAGCAGCTTGGACTCGGGGAGGGCCGGGGAGCTGTTTTTT
TRBJ1-2 | TRBV29-1 | NA | NA | CSVVRGESGYTF | TGCAGCGTTGTTCGGGGGGAAAGTGGCTACACCTTC
TRBJ2-2 | TRBV7-8 | NA | NA | CASSPYRRAGNTGELFF | TGTGCCAGCAGCCCATACCGGCGAGCGGGTAACACCGGGGAGCTGTTTTTT
TRBJ2-7 | TRBV29-1 | TRBD1 | many | CSVEGDRLSSYEQYF | TGCAGCGTTGAAGGGGACAGACTGAGCTCCTACGAGCAGTACTTC
TRBJ2-1 | TRBV2 | NA | many | CASTGGRVTYNEQFF | TGTGCCAGCACAGGGGGGCGGGTTACCTACAATGAGCAGTTCTTC
TRBJ2-7 | TRBV6-5 | NA | NA | CASSYHRKAISYEQYF | TGTGCCAGCAGTTACCACCGGAAGGCTATTTCCTACGAGCAGTACTTC
TRBJ2-7 | TRBV7-9 | TRBD2 | few | CASSGTSGSLTEQYF | TGTGCCAGCAGCGGGACTAGCGGGAGTTTAACCGAGCAGTACTTC
TRBJ2-2 | TRBV30 | TRBD2 | few | CAWSPGLAGPNTGELFF | TGTGCCTGGAGTCCGGGACTAGCGGGACCGAACACCGGGGAGCTGTTTTTT
TRBJ1-1 | TRBV11-2 | TRBD1 | many | CASSFSQGQNTEAFF | TGTGCCAGCAGCTTCTCACAGGGGCAGAACACTGAAGCTTTCTTT